These T cell receptor beta chains were read from a single sample in a study of T cells in Graves' hyperthyroidism and ophthalmopathy. MiXCR, applied by TCRdb to the multiplex PCR reads, yields one record per CDR3 protein. The sample lists roughly 570,000 distinct CDR3 sequences; 46% were seen once. Sequencing was done on a sample of peripheral blood or thyroid tissue (not recorded which). The receptors were sampled from an adult woman with Graves' disease, either hyperthyroidism or ophthalmopathy (not recorded which). Each CDR3 is given without its conserved first and last residue. Clone size appears in some rows only: once, few, many, or a class for an expanded clone.

clone_size	cdr3_length	v_call	j_call	cdr3_aa
NA	11	TRBV20-1	TRBJ2-5	SATSRMQETQY
many	15	TRBV7-2	TRBJ2-5	ASSLNSGRPQRETQY
NA	10	TRBV29-1	TRBJ2-5	SVDGQRETQY
NA	16	TRBV10-3	TRBJ1-3	AIREHGTDASSGNTIY
many	13	TRBV7-2	TRBJ1-3	ASSHRLRGGNTIY
many	15	TRBV7-6	TRBJ2-5	ASSRPVFKEAEETQY
NA	15	TRBV9	TRBJ1-2	ASSVGTSWTGIYGYT
NA	10	TRBV19	TRBJ2-1	ASRRADEEQF
many	11	TRBV15	TRBJ2-7	ATSIGQTYEQY
NA	13	TRBV10-3	TRBJ1-6	AIAGQGGYNSPLH
many	15	TRBV4-2	TRBJ2-7	ASSQPFAGQGVYEQY
many	10	TRBV28	TRBJ1-2	ASRLGEYGYT
NA	12	TRBV7-8	TRBJ1-4	ASSQVRLGEKLF
NA	14	TRBV20-1	TRBJ1-1	SARAAWGGRGTEAF
many	14	TRBV10-3	TRBJ1-1	AIADPRTTRGTEAF
few	11	TRBV4-1	TRBJ1-2	ASSRQGGLGYT
few	14	TRBV7-2	TRBJ1-6	ASSLTGGRLGSPLH
many	11	TRBV3-1	TRBJ1-1	ASSQVVNTEAF
many	11	TRBV20-1	TRBJ1-2	SNPTTGSYGYT
NA	10	TRBV6-2/TRBV6-3	TRBJ2-3	ASRSTGPTQY
NA	15	TRBV7-9	TRBJ2-2	ASSLRQGGRYTGELF
few	12	TRBV10-3	TRBJ2-7	AISLTGALYEQY
NA	14	TRBV25-1	TRBJ2-5	ASTDHNGAGKETQY
once	15	TRBV7-9	TRBJ2-5	ATRGNTEGRNQETQY
many	14	TRBV29-1	TRBJ1-4	SVEAPHRGGYEKLF
many	14	TRBV14	TRBJ1-1	ASSLRRGTQNTEAF
NA	13	TRBV9	TRBJ2-7	ASSVKGGASYEQY
few	13	TRBV29-1	TRBJ1-2	SVTGTGGEAPGYT
NA	16	TRBV10-1	TRBJ2-2	ASSFYICSARYTGELF
few	14	TRBV29-1	TRBJ2-5	SVEGRFGRAQETQY
NA	13	TRBV7-2	TRBJ2-7	ASSLVVTGAYEQY
many	15	TRBV5-5	TRBJ2-2	ASSLGAGRTNTGELF
NA	9	TRBV29-1	TRBJ2-2	SVGDRQELF
once	12	TRBV13	TRBJ2-5	ASSARRIQETQY
many	9	TRBV7-9	TRBJ1-2	ASPAGQGYT
many	12	TRBV9	TRBJ1-1	ASSPYGRDTEAF
NA	8	TRBV15	TRBJ2-1	ATSRQGQV
few	12	TRBV18	TRBJ1-1	ASSPPEGGTEAF
NA	12	TRBV7-2	TRBJ1-4	ASSQGPGGGKLF
NA	13	TRBV24-1	TRBJ1-5	ATSSLGAAVQPQH
many	14	TRBV5-1	TRBJ2-2	ASSRRLPGGTGELF
many	10	TRBV10-3	TRBJ2-5	AISERVETQY
NA	11	TRBV7-8	TRBJ2-3	ASSPRTGDTQY
NA	11	TRBV20-1	TRBJ2-7	SARGVVGYEQY
NA	14	TRBV5-1	TRBJ1-2	ASSPTGNTGAFGYT
many	13	TRBV5-1	TRBJ1-2	ASSLTLTENYGYT
many	12	TRBV29-1	TRBJ1-3	SVAGHDSGNTIY
many	12	TRBV12-3/TRBV12-4	TRBJ1-3	ASSLGGTGNTIY
NA	10	TRBV20-1	TRBJ1-1	RIPRGNTEAF
many	10	TRBV20-1	TRBJ1-3	SARKTGNTIY